This T cell receptor (beta chain) originates from a study of sequential checkpoint blockade in melanoma. Looked up from germline, CDR1 is SGDLS and CDR2 is YYNGEE. This CDR3 comprises 15 residues. V dropped 2 bases and J dropped 1; count of bases not matched to a gene: 2. This clone has just one count. The treatment was: randomized to nivolumab then ipilimumab (arm A) or the reverse (arm B). The method was immunoSEQ multiplex PCR; TCRdb's version includes in-frame clones alone and lacks a portion of them. The top ten clones hold roughly 9.1% of a sample with roughly 20,000 clones, more than 80% of them seen once.

This specimen consisted of CD8+ T cells sorted from blood (inferred from file names), obtained from a patient given nivolumab and ipilimumab in sequence. The TCR originated in a human donor with melanoma. The chain is built from TRBV9 and TRBJ2-7; 11 bases map to TRBD1. The CDR3 region has the DNA TGTGCCAGCAGCGTTGGACAGGGGGCGTCCTACGAGCAGTACTTC. Its translation is CASSVGQGASYEQYF.